Included here is one T cell receptor (beta chain) sequence, with context. Its antigen target is currently unknown. No per-base quality is available; no much larger clone lies one base away. This sample was taken from a study of control samples from healthy donors and cancer patients (dated by TCRdb to 2019 to 2021). Libraries were prepared through the immunoSEQ multiplex PCR assay. TCRdb re-hosts the immuneACCESS table, in-frame sequences only. Its copies lack some clones; in the studies checked, an unresolved V gene accounts for under half of them, and the cause for the rest is not known. For this sample the table gives more than 95,000 clones, of which approximately 90% were detected only once. In total, the top ten clones hold less than 3% of the sample. The CDR3 goes from the cysteine to the phenylalanine over 17 residues. CDR3 DNA only is kept here, 51 bases in frame from base 1. V loses 1 base of germline sequence and J loses 2 bases, and the interval between the two ends is 17 bases. Reading the germline V gene gives CDR1 KGHSH and CDR2 LQKENI.

The TCR was taken from an older woman in good health. The chain joins TRBV18 to TRBJ2-5; perhaps TRBD2 is the D gene, with 7 bases matching. Sequencing was performed on blood. The sequenced DNA is TGTGCCAGCTCACCACGTCCCACAGGGAGGGGGCAAGAGACCCAGTACTTC. It translates as CASSPRPTGRGQETQYF.